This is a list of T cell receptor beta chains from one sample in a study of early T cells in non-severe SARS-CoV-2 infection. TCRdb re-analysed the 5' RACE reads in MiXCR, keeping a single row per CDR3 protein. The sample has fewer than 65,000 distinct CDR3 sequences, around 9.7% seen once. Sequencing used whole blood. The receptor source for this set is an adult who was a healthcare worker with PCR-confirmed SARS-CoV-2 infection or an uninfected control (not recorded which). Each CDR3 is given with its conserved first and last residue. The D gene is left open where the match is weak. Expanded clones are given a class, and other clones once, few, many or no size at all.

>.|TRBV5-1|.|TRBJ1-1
TGCGCCAGCAGAGGACAGATGAACACTGAAGCTTTCTTT
CASRGQMNTEAFF
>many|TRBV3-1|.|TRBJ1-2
TGTGCCAGCAGCCGACAGCATAACTATGGCTACACCTTC
CASSRQHNYGYTF
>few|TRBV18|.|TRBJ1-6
TGTGCCAGCTCACCACCGTCGGACGGGAATTCACCCCTCCACTTT
CASSPPSDGNSPLHF
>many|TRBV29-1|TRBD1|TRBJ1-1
TGCAGCGTGAATTCAGGGGGATCCACTGAAGCTTTCTTT
CSVNSGGSTEAFF
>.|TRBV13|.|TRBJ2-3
TGTGCCAGCAGCCCTCGATCCTCCCATCCAGATACGCAGTATTTT
CASSPRSSHPDTQYF
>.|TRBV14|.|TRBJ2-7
TGTGCCAGCAGCCAAGAGTGGGAGCAGTACTTC
CASSQEWEQYF
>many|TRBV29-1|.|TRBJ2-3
TGCAGCGTTGAGGGGGTTGGGGGCGCAGGGGATACGCAGTATTTT
CSVEGVGGAGDTQYF
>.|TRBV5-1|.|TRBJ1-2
TGCGCCAGCAGCTATGGACAGTATGGCTACACCTTC
CASSYGQYGYTF
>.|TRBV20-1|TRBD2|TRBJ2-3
TGCAGCGGGACTAGCGGGGGCCTAACGGATACGCAGTATTTT
CSGTSGGLTDTQYF
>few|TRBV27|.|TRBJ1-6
TGTGCCAGCAGTTGGGGACGGTATAATTCACCCCTCCACTTT
CASSWGRYNSPLHF
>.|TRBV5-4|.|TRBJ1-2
TGTGCCAGCAGCTTGAAGCAATCTGGCTACACCTTC
CASSLKQSGYTF
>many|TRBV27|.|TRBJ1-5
TGTGCCAGCAGTCCTTTTCTAAGGGACCGAAATCAGCCCCAGCATTTT
CASSPFLRDRNQPQHF
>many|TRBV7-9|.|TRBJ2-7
TGTGCCAGCAAAGGCGGAACCTACGAGCAGTACTTC
CASKGGTYEQYF
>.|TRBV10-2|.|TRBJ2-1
TGCGCCAGCAGTGTGTCTAGCCTCCATGAGCAGTTCTTC
CASSVSSLHEQFF
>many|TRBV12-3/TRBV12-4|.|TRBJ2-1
TGTGCCAGCAACACTTACGGGGGAAACAATGAGCAGTTCTTC
CASNTYGGNNEQFF
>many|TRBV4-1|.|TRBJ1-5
TGCGCCAGCAGCCAAGCTGATATGGGGTTATCGAGCAATCAGCCCCAGCATTTT
CASSQADMGLSSNQPQHF
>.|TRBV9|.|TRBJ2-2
TGTGCCAGCAGCGTAGGGCCCAACACCGGGGAGCTGTTTTTT
CASSVGPNTGELFF
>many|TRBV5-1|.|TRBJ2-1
TGCGCCAGCAGCTTGAGCGGAAGCTCCTACAATGAGCAGTTCTTC
CASSLSGSSYNEQFF
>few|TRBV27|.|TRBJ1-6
TGTGCCAGCAGTAAGAGCTCCTATAATTCACCCCTCCACTTT
CASSKSSYNSPLHF